A selection of T cell receptor beta chains follows, all from one sample in a study of siplizumab effects on memory and regulatory T cells. This table comes from immunoSEQ multiplex PCR, and its TCRdb copy is limited to in-frame clones, with some not included. The repertoire holds over 45,000 clones, about 97% seen once, with 1.1% in the top ten. Sequenced input: naive CD8+ T cells sorted from blood. The receptors were gathered from a human donor in good health. Each CDR3 is given with its conserved first and last residue. D genes are given only for firm matches. Size is omitted from some rows. Given values are once, few, many or a class for expanded clones.

>TRBJ2-1|TRBV7-3|.|TRBD2
CASSLAGESSYNEQFF
TGTGCCAGCAGCCTAGCGGGGGAGAGCTCCTACAATGAGCAGTTCTTC
>TRBJ1-4|TRBV28|.|.
CASSLSLSHEKLFF
TGTGCCAGCAGTTTATCTTTGAGCCATGAAAAACTGTTTTTT
>TRBJ1-1|TRBV6-5|.|.
CASSYDASENTEAFF
TGTGCCAGCAGTTACGATGCTTCTGAAAACACTGAAGCTTTCTTT
>TRBJ2-1|TRBV5-4|once|TRBD2
CASSLVTSGHNEQFF
TGTGCCAGCAGCTTGGTGACTAGCGGACACAATGAGCAGTTCTTC
>TRBJ2-1|TRBV15|.|.
CATSRDFDRRNEQFF
TGTGCCACCAGCAGAGATTTCGACAGGCGAAATGAGCAGTTCTTC
>TRBJ2-7|TRBV7-3|once|.
CASSLGSLSSYEQYF
TGTGCCAGCAGCTTAGGGTCTTTGAGCTCCTACGAGCAGTACTTC
>TRBJ2-3|TRBV5-6|.|TRBD1
CASSQGTGRADTQYF
TGTGCCAGCAGCCAAGGGACAGGGAGAGCAGATACGCAGTATTTT
>TRBJ2-7|TRBV29-1|.|.
CSVVGQSYEQYF
TGCAGCGTTGTGGGGCAGTCCTACGAGCAGTACTTC
>TRBJ1-3|TRBV6-5|.|.
CASSYRADSGNTIYF
TGTGCCAGCAGTTACCGGGCAGACTCTGGAAACACCATATATTTT
>TRBJ1-2|TRBV28|.|.
CATYGRKVYGYTF
TGTGCCACTTATGGACGGAAAGTCTATGGCTACACCTTC
>TRBJ2-3|TRBV29-1|.|TRBD2
CSVKGLALTDTQYF
TGCAGCGTGAAGGGACTAGCACTCACAGATACGCAGTATTTT
>TRBJ1-1|TRBV29-1|.|.
CSVALTSLAFF
TGCAGCGTTGCCCTAACGAGTCTGGCTTTCTTT
>TRBJ2-5|TRBV7-9|.|.
CASSRAGPETQYF
TGTGCCAGCAGCCGAGCCGGGCCGGAGACCCAGTACTTC
>TRBJ2-2|TRBV6-5|.|.
CASSYRRAGELFF
TGTGCCAGCAGTTACCGGAGGGCCGGGGAGCTGTTTTTT
>TRBJ1-6|TRBV2|.|.
CASSELQGHNSPLHF
TGTGCCAGCAGTGAACTACAGGGTCATAATTCACCCCTCCACTTT
>TRBJ2-7|TRBV19|.|TRBD1
CASRDRQYEQYF
TGTGCCAGCCGGGACAGACAGTACGAGCAGTACTTC
>TRBJ2-7|TRBV4-1|once|.
CASSQEAGTTYSYEQYF
TGCGCCAGCAGCCAGGAAGCCGGGACAACTTACTCCTACGAGCAGTACTTC
>TRBJ2-1|TRBV2|once|.
CASKPSGEQFF
TGTGCCAGCAAACCCAGCGGTGAGCAGTTCTTC
>TRBJ2-1|TRBV5-6|once|TRBD2
CASSFGLAEGNEQFF
TGTGCCAGCAGCTTCGGACTAGCGGAGGGTAATGAGCAGTTCTTC
>TRBJ2-7|TRBV6-9|once|.
CASTQGYEQYF
TGTGCCAGCACCCAGGGCTACGAGCAGTACTTC
>TRBJ2-6|TRBV6-6|.|.
CASSYSFSGANVLTF
TGTGCCAGCAGTTACAGCTTCTCTGGGGCCAACGTCCTGACTTTC
>TRBJ2-5|TRBV18|.|TRBD1
CASSRGQGATGETQYF
TGTGCCAGCTCAAGAGGACAGGGGGCGACAGGAGAGACCCAGTACTTC
>TRBJ2-4|TRBV7-2|.|.
CASSLLGEDIQYF
TGTGCCAGCAGCCTCTTGGGCGAGGACATTCAGTACTTC
>TRBJ2-7|TRBV2|.|TRBD1
CASLGGDAPSYEQYF
TGTGCCAGCTTAGGGGGCGACGCGCCCTCTTACGAGCAGTACTTC
>TRBJ1-1|TRBV5-5|.|.
CASSLAKNPNTEAFF
TGTGCCAGCAGCTTGGCTAAAAACCCGAACACTGAAGCTTTCTTT